Listed below are T cell receptor beta chains from one sample, sequenced in a study of blood T cell repertoires in COVID-19. Method: immunoSEQ multiplex PCR; TCRdb's copy keeps in-frame clones and lacks some. Of more than 300,000 clones listed, under 90% are singletons. The material sequenced was PBMCs or T cells enriched from blood (not recorded which). These TCRs come from a woman aged 30 to 39 who had recovered from COVID-19. Each CDR3 is given with its conserved first and last residue. A D gene is named only where the DNA matches it firmly. For some rows the clone size is stated as once, few or many, or as a class when expanded; others skip it.

d_call | clone_size | j_call | v_call | cdr3_aa | cdr3_nt
TRBD2 | - | TRBJ2-3 | TRBV9 | CASSVGVSGRSTDTQYF | TGTGCCAGCAGCGTAGGGGTTAGCGGGAGATCCACAGATACGCAGTATTTT
TRBD2 | - | TRBJ2-3 | TRBV11-2 | CASSSRTSGGLDTQYF | TGTGCCAGCAGCTCCCGGACTAGCGGGGGGCTGGATACGCAGTATTTT
- | - | TRBJ2-1 | TRBV30 | CAWSNPVPKQFF | TGTGCCTGGAGTAACCCGGTTCCTAAACAGTTCTTC
TRBD2 | - | TRBJ2-3 | TRBV19 | CASSHGLAEFTDTQYF | TGTGCCAGTAGCCACGGACTAGCGGAATTCACAGATACGCAGTATTTT
- | once | TRBJ1-5 | TRBV15 | CATSRDRVGNQPQHF | TGTGCCACCAGCAGAGATCGCGTGGGCAATCAGCCCCAGCATTTT
TRBD2 | - | TRBJ2-7 | TRBV4-2 | CASSQALGGDEQYF | TGTGCCAGCAGCCAAGCTCTTGGGGGGGACGAGCAGTACTTC
- | - | TRBJ2-5 | TRBV28 | CASSLYGQGNQETQYF | TGTGCCAGCAGTTTATATGGGCAGGGGAATCAAGAGACCCAGTACTTC
- | - | TRBJ1-5 | TRBV18 | CASSPGENQPQHF | TGTGCCAGCTCACCAGGAGAAAATCAGCCCCAGCATTTT
TRBD1 | - | TRBJ2-7 | TRBV9 | CASSPRTGWGSYEQYF | TGTGCCAGCAGCCCCCGGACAGGGTGGGGGTCCTACGAGCAGTACTTC
TRBD1 | - | TRBJ1-2 | TRBV4-1 | CASSQPPGQTYGYTF | TGCGCCAGCAGCCAACCCCCGGGACAGACCTATGGCTACACCTTC
TRBD2 | - | TRBJ2-7 | TRBV10-2 | CASSKIAGSSYEQYF | TGCGCCAGCAGTAAAATAGCGGGGTCTTCCTACGAGCAGTACTTC
- | few | TRBJ1-5 | TRBV19 | CASSIAGNQPQHF | TGTGCCAGTAGTATAGCAGGGAATCAGCCCCAGCATTTT
TRBD1 | once | TRBJ1-6 | TRBV6-5 | CASSRDSGSPLHF | TGTGCCAGCAGTCGGGACAGCGGTTCACCCCTCCACTTT
- | - | TRBJ1-2 | TRBV5-4 | CASSLRTDYAGGGYTF | TGTGCCAGCAGCTTGCGGACAGATTACGCCGGAGGTGGCTACACCTTC
- | - | TRBJ2-6 | TRBV2 | CASSGAGANVLTF | TGTGCCAGCAGCGGGGCTGGGGCCAACGTCCTGACTTTC